This TCR beta chain derives from a study of shared clonotypes between healthy human individuals (dated by TCRdb to about 2020). Looking at the study overall: Three men and a couple of women, aged 18 to 49 years, made up the cohort. Blood TCR repertoires of about five healthy adults were deeply sequenced to estimate repertoire size and the extent of clonotype sharing between individuals. To increase sequencing depth and limit assay-specific biases, TCR repertoire library preparation and sequencing were carried out by different laboratories using diverse techniques. Each donor's leukapheresis produced roughly between about 0.9 and 9.5 billion PBMCs.

CDR1 and CDR2 were assigned from the germline V gene (reference sequence) as SGHNT and YYREEE. Trimming takes 7 bases from V and 6 bases from J, and the germline ends sit 11 bases apart. From the cysteine through the phenylalanine, the CDR3 covers 13 amino acids. CDR3 DNA only is kept here, 39 bases in frame from base 1. Using the deep immunoSEQ assay, multiplex PCR amplified TCR CDR3 regions from genomic DNA. Extracted genomic DNA from each cell subset was distributed evenly across all wells of several immunoSEQ 96-well plates, and each plate was treated as a replicate. For unsorted PBMC, 300 to 350 ng genomic DNA, equal to roughly 32,000 T cell genomes, was loaded into each replicate PCR. Unsorted PBMC genomic DNA was sequenced across ten immunoSEQ deep assay plates. Purified libraries were measured with a Qubit 3.0 fluorometer, size-checked on a Bioanalyzer 2100, and measured again with the KAPA Library Quantification kit. A separate single-read 150-cycle Illumina NextSeq 550 flow cell was used to sequence each immunoSEQ 96-well plate. The paper's data handling went like this. The immunoSEQ output contained only junctional sequences without quality scores, so filtering could not match that applied to full-length reads. To assign V/J genes and CDR3, sequences were annotated against IMGT germline references using PyIR, a Python wrapper for IgBLAST v1.9. Reads with weak V/J assignments (E-value above 1e-6), missing CDR3, stop codons, out-of-frame junctions, or ambiguous translated residues were removed. V3J clonotypes were defined by identical inferred V gene, J gene, and CDR3 amino acid sequence. Percentage overlap between repertoires was computed as shared unique clonotypes divided by the size of the smaller repertoire. Repertoire richness was assessed with RTK rarefaction, the Chao1 estimator, and Recon v2.1 estimates of unobserved clonotypes. Sourced from immuneACCESS, this table was stored by TCRdb with only in-frame sequences that have V and J called. A share of the clones is absent; for the studies checked, an unresolved V gene accounts for under half, and the remainder has no known explanation. The V and J calls and clone size come from that table; D and trimming were worked out from the DNA. In all, the sample holds about 520,000 clones, and around 85% of those were seen once. The ten largest make up more than 9.5% of the sample.

Healthy HIV-negative adults with no recently reported acute infections or vaccinations were included as donors. All donors were Caucasian adults living in Nashville, Tennessee, USA. For unsorted samples, tens of millions of PBMCs were counted and genomic DNA was extracted with the QIAamp DNA Blood Mini kit. Blood was obtained by leukapheresis, after which PBMCs were separated by Ficoll-Histopaque density gradient centrifugation and cryopreserved in liquid nitrogen vapor phase. Details on this clone: This receptor's antigen is unknown. No much larger clone is present one base from it, and per-base qualities are unavailable.

General findings and caveats noted by the study authors: Only blood was sampled, and tissue TCR repertoires likely differ from those in blood. Pairwise subsampling indicated that sequencing depth was expected to affect the degree of clonotype sharing among donors. The genetic and exposure-history diversity represented was limited by the small number of donors.

The receptor was isolated from a middle-aged woman in good health. Some clones in this sample may be carry-over from other donors' samples. Sequencing was performed on PBMCs. The V and J segments used are TRBV5-4 and TRBJ2-6; the D gene may be TRBD1 or TRBD2, since each aligns over 5 bases. The CDR3 sequence is CASGDGPANVLTF. The DNA reads TGTGCCAGCGGGGACGGACCGGCCAACGTCCTGACTTTC.